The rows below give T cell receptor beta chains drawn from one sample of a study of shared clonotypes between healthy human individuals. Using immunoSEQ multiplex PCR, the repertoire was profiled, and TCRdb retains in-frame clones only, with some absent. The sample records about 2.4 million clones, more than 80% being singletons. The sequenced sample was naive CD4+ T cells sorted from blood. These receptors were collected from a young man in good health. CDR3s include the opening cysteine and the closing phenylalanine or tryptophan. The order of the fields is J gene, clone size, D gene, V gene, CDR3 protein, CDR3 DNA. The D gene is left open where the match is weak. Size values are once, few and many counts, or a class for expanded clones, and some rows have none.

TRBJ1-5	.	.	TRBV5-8	CASSTEGTYQHF	TGTGCCAGCAGCACTGAGGGGACATACCAGCATTTT
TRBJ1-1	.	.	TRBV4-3	CASSLGNLNTEAFF	TGCGCCAGCAGCTTGGGCAACTTGAACACTGAAGCTTTCTTT
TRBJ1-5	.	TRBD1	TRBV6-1	CASSEALGQDQPQHF	TGTGCCAGCAGTGAGGCCCTCGGACAGGATCAGCCCCAGCATTTT
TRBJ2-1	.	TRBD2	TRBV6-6	CASRAVAGGFLDEQFF	TGTGCCAGCAGAGCTGTGGCGGGAGGTTTTTTGGATGAGCAGTTCTTC
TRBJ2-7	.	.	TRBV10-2	CASSESIYSGRTTNEQYF	TGCGCCAGCAGTGAGTCGATCTATTCGGGCAGGACGACCAACGAGCAGTACTTC
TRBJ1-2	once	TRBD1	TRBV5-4	CASSLDPGTGSGYGYTF	TGTGCCAGCAGCTTGGACCCCGGGACAGGGTCCGGATATGGCTACACCTTC
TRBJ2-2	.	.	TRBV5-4	CASSLETSGRELFF	TGTGCCAGCAGCTTGGAGACCTCAGGCAGGGAGCTGTTTTTT
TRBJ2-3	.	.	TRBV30	CAWTSRAGTDTQYF	TGTGCCTGGACGTCAAGGGCCGGCACAGATACGCAGTATTTT
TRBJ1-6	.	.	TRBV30	CAWSVGKSLSYNSPLHF	TGTGCCTGGAGTGTAGGGAAATCTCTCTCCTATAATTCACCCCTCCACTTT
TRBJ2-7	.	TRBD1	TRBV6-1	CASKQGHTYEQYF	TGTGCCAGCAAACAGGGGCACACCTACGAGCAGTACTTC
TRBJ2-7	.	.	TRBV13	CASSLGEGPRVTLGQYF	TGTGCCAGCAGCTTAGGTGAAGGGCCCAGGGTAACATTGGGGCAGTACTTC
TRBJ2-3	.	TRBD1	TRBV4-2	CASSLGDRDADTQYF	TGTGCCAGCAGCCTGGGGGACAGGGATGCAGATACGCAGTATTTT
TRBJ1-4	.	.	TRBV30	CAWSSRGAREKLFF	TGTGCCTGGAGTTCGCGAGGGGCACGGGAAAAACTGTTTTTT
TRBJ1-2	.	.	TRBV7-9	CASSLGAPGGYTF	TGTGCCAGCAGCCTTGGGGCTCCAGGGGGCTACACCTTC
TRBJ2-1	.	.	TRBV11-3	CASSPGGSSYNEQFF	TGTGCCAGCAGCCCCGGGGGAAGCTCCTACAATGAGCAGTTCTTC
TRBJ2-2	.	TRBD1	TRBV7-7	CASSSPGQGNTGELFF	TGTGCTAGCAGCTCCCCCGGACAGGGGAACACCGGGGAGCTGTTTTTT
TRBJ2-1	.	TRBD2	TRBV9	CASSVELAGVNEQFF	TGTGCCAGCAGCGTAGAACTAGCGGGAGTCAATGAGCAGTTCTTC
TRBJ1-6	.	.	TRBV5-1	CASSLGTAGSPLHF	TGCGCCAGCAGCTTAGGGACGGCGGGTTCACCCCTCCACTTT
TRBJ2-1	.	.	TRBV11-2	CASSPAAGQRGEQFF	TGTGCCAGCAGCCCCGCCGCGGGGCAAAGGGGTGAGCAGTTCTTC
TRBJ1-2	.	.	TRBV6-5	CASSRLYGYTF	TGTGCCAGCAGCCGACTTTATGGCTACACCTTC
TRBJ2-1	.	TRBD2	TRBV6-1	CASRLSGGAYNEQFF	TGTGCCAGCAGACTTAGCGGGGGGGCTTACAATGAGCAGTTCTTC
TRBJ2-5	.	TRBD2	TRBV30	CAWSRAGGARETQYF	TGTGCCTGGAGTAGGGCGGGGGGCGCTCGGGAGACCCAGTACTTC
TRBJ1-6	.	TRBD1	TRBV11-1	CASSVTGDNSPLHF	TGTGCCAGCAGCGTCACAGGGGATAATTCACCCCTCCACTTT
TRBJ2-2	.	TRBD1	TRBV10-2	CASSELTGRLGGELFF	TGCGCCAGCAGTGAGTTGACAGGGCGCTTGGGCGGGGAGCTGTTTTTT
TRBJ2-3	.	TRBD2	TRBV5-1	CASSIPLAGVVDTQYF	TGCGCCAGCAGCATACCACTAGCGGGAGTTGTAGATACGCAGTATTTT
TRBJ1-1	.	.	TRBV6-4	CASSATRDTEAFF	TGTGCCAGCAGTGCGACTAGGGACACTGAAGCTTTCTTT
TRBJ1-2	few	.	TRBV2	CANRLVYGYTF	TGTGCCAACAGACTGGTCTATGGCTACACCTTC